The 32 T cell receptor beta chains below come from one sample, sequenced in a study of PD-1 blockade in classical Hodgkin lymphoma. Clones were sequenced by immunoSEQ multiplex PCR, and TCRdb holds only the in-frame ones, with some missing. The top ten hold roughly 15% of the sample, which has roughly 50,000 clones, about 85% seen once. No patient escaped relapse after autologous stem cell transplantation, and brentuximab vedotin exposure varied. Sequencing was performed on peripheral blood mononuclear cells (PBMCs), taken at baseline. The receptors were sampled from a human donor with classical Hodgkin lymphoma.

Here the CDR3 reads CASSPQGQYNEQFF. In DNA, the CDR3 is TGTGCCAGCAGCCCACAGGGTCAGTACAATGAGCAGTTCTTC. The rearrangement links TRBV7-3 to TRBJ2-1, with a possible D match to TRBD1 (6 bases). This CDR3 is 14 amino acids long. V was clipped by 5 bases and J by 4 bases, with 12 bases between them. CDR1 and CDR2 (germline): SGHTA, FQGTGA.

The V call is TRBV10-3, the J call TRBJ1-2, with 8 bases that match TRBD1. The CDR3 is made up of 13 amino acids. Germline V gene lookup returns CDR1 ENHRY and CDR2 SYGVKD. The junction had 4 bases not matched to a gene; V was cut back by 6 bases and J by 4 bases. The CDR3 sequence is CAIRGQAIYGYTF. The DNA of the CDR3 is TGTGCCATCAGGGGACAGGCAATCTATGGCTACACCTTC.

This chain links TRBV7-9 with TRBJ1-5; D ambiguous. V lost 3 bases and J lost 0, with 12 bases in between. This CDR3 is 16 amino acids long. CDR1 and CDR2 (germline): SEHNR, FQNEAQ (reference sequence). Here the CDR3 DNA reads TGTGCCAGCAGCTTGGGCGGGGAATATAGCAATCAGCCCCAGCATTTT. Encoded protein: CASSLGGEYSNQPQHF.

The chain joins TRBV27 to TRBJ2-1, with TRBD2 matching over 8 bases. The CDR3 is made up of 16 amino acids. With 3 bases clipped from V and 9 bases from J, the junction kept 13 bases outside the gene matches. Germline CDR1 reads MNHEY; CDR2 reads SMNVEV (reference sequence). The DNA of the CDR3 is TGTGCCAGCAGTTTTTCCGCCGGGACTAGTTTCAGTGAGCAGTTCTTC. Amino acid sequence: CASSFSAGTSFSEQFF.

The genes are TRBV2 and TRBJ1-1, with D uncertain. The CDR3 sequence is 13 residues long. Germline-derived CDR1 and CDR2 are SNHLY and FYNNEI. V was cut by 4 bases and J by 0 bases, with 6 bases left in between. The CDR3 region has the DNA TGTGCCAGCAGTGGGGTCATGAACACTGAAGCTTTCTTT. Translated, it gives CASSGVMNTEAFF.

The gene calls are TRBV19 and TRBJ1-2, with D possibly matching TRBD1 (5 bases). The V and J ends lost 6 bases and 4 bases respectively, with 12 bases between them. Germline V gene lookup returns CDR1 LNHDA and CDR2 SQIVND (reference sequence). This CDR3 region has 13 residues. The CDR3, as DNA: TGTGCCAGTAGCCCCGGGGCTGGCTATGGCTACACCTTC. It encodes CASSPGAGYGYTF.

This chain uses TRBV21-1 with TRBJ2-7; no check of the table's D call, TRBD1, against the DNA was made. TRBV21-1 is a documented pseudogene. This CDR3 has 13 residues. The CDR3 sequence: CARPRGLYYEQYF. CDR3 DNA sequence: TGTGCCAGGCCTAGGGGGTTGTACTACGAGCAGTACTTC.

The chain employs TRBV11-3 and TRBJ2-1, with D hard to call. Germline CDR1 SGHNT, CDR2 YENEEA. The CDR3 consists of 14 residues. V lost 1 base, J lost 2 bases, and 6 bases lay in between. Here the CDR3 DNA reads TGTGCCAGCAGCTTAGGTGAGGCCTACAATGAGCAGTTCTTC. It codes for CASSLGEAYNEQFF.

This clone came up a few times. In DNA, the CDR3 is TGTGCCAGCAGCTTAGTCTCCGGGACAACCGGAAACACCATATATTTT. Residues: CASSLVSGTTGNTIYF. V is TRBV7-9 and J is TRBJ1-3; D possibly corresponds to TRBD1 (6 bases). Trimming took 1 base from V and 4 from J, leaving 14 bases between them. The germline gives CDR1 SEHNR, CDR2 FQNEAQ (reference sequence). The CDR3 has 16 residues.

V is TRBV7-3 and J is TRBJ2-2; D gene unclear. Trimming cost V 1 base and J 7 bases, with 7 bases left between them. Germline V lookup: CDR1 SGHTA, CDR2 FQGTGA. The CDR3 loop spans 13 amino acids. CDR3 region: CASSLSSRGELFF. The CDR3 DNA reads TGTGCCAGCAGCTTAAGTAGCCGCGGGGAGCTGTTTTTT.

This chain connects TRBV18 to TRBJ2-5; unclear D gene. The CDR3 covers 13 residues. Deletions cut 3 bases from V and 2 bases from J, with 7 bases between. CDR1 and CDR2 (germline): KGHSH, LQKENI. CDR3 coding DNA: TGTGCCAGCTCACCTACGGGTCAAGAGACCCAGTACTTC. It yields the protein CASSPTGQETQYF.

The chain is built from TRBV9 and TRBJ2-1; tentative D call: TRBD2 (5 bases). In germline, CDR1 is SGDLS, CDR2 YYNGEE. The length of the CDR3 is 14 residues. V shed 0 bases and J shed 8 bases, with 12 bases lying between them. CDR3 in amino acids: CASSVGLSGDEQFF. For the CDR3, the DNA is TGTGCCAGCAGCGTAGGGCTCTCCGGGGATGAGCAGTTCTTC.

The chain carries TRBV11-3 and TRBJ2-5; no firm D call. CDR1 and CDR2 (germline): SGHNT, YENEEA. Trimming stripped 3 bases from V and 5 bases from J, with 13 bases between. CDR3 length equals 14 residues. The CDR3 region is CASSFSDVDETQYF. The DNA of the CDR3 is TGTGCCAGCAGCTTTTCAGATGTGGACGAGACCCAGTACTTC.

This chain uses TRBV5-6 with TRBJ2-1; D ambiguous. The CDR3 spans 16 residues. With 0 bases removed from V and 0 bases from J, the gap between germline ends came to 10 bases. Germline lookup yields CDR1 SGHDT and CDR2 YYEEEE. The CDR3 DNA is TGTGCCAGCAGCTTGGGCGGACCTAGCTCCTACAATGAGCAGTTCTTC. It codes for CASSLGGPSSYNEQFF.

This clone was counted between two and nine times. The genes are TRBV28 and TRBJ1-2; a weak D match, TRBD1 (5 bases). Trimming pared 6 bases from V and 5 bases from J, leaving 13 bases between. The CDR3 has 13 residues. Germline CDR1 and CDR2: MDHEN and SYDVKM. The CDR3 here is CASSTDPGYGYTF. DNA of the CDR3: TGTGCCAGCAGCACCGATCCAGGGTATGGCTACACCTTC.

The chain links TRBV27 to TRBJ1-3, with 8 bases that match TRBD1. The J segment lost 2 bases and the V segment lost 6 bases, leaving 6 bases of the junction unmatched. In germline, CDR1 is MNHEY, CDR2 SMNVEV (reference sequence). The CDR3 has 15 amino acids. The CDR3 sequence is CASSLQGGAGNTIYF. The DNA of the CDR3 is TGTGCCAGCAGCTTACAGGGGGGGGCTGGAAACACCATATATTTT.

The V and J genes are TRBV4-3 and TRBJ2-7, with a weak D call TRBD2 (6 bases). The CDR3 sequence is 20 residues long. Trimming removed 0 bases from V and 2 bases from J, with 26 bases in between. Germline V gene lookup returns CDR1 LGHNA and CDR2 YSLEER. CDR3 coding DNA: TGCGCCAGCAGCCAAGATCGCCCGACATGGGACTTACCACCGACCTACGAGCAGTACTTC. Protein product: CASSQDRPTWDLPPTYEQYF.

Written as DNA, the CDR3 is TGTGCCAGCAGCCACGTCGGGCAGGGCACAGATACGCAGTATTTT. The encoded protein is CASSHVGQGTDTQYF. The chain has TRBV11-3 and TRBJ2-3; D remains ambiguous. The CDR3 has 15 residues. Germline CDR1 is SGHNT and CDR2 is YENEEA. V was clipped by 5 bases and J by 1 base, with 13 bases between them.

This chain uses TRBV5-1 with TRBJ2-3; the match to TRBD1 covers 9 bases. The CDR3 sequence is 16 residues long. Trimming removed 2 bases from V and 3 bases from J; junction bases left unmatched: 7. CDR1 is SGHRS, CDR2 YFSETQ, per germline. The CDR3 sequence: CASSFSPGTGTDTQYF. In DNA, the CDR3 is TGCGCCAGCAGCTTTTCCCCCGGGACAGGGACAGATACGCAGTATTTT.

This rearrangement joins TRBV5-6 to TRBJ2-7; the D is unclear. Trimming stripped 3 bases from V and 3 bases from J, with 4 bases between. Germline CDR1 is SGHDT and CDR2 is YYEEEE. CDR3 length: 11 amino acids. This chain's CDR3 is CASSSSYEQYF. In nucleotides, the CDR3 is TGTGCCAGCAGCTCTAGCTACGAGCAGTACTTC.

DNA for the CDR3: TGTGCCAGCAGCTTAGAACAGGGCGTGCAGAGGTTCTTT. It is translated as CASSLEQGVQRFF. The chain carries TRBV11-3 and TRBJ1-1; D is possibly TRBD1 (6 bases). V lost 0 bases to trimming and J lost 14 bases, with 16 bases between them. Per germline, CDR1 SGHNT and CDR2 YENEEA. This CDR3 has 13 residues.

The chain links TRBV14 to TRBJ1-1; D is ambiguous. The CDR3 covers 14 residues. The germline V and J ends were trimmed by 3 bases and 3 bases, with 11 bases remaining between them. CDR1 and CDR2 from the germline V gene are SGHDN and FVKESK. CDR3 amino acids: CASSHPPRYTEAFF. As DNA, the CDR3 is TGTGCCAGCAGCCACCCCCCTCGGTACACTGAAGCTTTCTTT. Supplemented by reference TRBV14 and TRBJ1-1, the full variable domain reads EAGVTQFPSHSVIEKGQTVTLRCDPISGHDNLYWYRRVMGKEIKFLLHFVKESKQDESGMPNNRFLAERTGGTYSTLKVQPAELEDSGVYFCASSHPPRYTEAFFGQGTRLTVV.

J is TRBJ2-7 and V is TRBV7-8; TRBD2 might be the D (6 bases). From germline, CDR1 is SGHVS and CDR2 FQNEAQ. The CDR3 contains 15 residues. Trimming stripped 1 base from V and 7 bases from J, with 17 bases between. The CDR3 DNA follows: TGTGCCAGCAGCTTAGTTACGGCTAGCGAGATGGAGCAGTACTTC. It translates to CASSLVTASEMEQYF.

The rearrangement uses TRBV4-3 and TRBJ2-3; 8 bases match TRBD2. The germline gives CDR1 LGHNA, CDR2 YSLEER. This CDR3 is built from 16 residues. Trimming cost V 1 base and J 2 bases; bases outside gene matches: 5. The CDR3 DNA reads TGCGCCAGCAGCCAAGGGAATAGCGGGACCACAGATACGCAGTATTTT. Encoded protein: CASSQGNSGTTDTQYF.

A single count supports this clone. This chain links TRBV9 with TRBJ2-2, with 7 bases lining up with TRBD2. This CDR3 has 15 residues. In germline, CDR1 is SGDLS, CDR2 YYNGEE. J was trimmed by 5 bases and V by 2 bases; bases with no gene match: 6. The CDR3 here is CASSVGLADTGELFF. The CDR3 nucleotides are TGTGCCAGCAGCGTGGGCCTAGCGGATACCGGGGAGCTGTTTTTT.

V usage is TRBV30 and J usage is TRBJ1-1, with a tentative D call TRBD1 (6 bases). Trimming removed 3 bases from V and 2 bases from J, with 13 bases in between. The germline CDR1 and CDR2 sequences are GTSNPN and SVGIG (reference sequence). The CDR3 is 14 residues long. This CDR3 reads CAWRPPDRNTEAFF. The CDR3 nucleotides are TGTGCCTGGAGACCCCCGGACAGAAACACTGAAGCTTTCTTT. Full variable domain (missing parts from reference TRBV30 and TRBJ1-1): SQTIHQWPATLVQPVGSPLSLECTVEGTSNPNLYWYRQAAGRGLQLLFYSVGIGQISSEVPQNLSASRPQDRQFILSSKKLLLSDSGFYLCAWRPPDRNTEAFFGQGTRLTVV.

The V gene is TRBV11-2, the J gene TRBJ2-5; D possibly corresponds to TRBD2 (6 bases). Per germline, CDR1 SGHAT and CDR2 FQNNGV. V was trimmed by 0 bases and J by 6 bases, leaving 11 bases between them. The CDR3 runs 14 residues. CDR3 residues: CASSLDRGWKTQYF. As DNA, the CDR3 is TGTGCCAGCAGCTTAGATCGGGGGTGGAAGACCCAGTACTTC.

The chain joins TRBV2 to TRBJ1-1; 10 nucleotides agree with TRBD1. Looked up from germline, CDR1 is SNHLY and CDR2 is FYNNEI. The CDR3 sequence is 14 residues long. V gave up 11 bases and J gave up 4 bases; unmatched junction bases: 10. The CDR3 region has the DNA TGTGCCGTTGAGGGGGACAGGGGTGTCACTGAAGCTTTCTTT. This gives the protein CAVEGDRGVTEAFF.

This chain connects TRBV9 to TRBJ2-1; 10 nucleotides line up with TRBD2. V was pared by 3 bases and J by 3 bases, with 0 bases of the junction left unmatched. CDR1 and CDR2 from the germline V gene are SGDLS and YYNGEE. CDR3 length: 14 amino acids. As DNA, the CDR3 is TGTGCCAGCAGCGGACTAGCGGGCTACAATGAGCAGTTCTTC. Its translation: CASSGLAGYNEQFF.

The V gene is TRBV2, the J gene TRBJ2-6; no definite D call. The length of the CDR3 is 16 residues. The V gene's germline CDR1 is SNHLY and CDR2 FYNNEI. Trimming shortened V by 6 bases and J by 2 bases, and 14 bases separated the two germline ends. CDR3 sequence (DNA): TGTGCCAGCAGCGCGGTGTTGGCCGCTGGGGCCAACGTCCTGACTTTC. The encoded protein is CASSAVLAAGANVLTF.

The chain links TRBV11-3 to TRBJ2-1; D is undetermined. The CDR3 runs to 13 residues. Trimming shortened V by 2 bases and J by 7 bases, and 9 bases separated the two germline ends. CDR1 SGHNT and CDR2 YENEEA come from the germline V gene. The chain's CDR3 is CASSLRLGNEQFF. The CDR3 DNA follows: TGTGCCAGCAGCTTACGGTTGGGGAATGAGCAGTTCTTC.

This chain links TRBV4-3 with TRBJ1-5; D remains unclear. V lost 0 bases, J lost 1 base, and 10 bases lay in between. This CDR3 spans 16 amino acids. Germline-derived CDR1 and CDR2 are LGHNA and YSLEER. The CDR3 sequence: CASSQDLGRSNQPQHF. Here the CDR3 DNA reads TGCGCCAGCAGCCAAGATCTGGGTCGGAGCAATCAGCCCCAGCATTTT.